The TCR beta chain described here comes from a study of blood T cell repertoires in COVID-19. Across the study: The United States, Italy and Spain supplied acute and convalescent COVID-19 samples. PBMCs, B-cell-depleted T cells, or T cells provided the cDNA or gDNA that made up the material.

Original methodology: The authors estimated nucleated cell counts from reference gene primer amplification. TCRdb's table, derived via immunoSEQ multiplex PCR, lists solely in-frame clones and lacks some. V and J calls and clone size follow that table, whereas D and trimming were derived from the DNA. The sample carries 330,000 or so clones, 87% recorded once. Enrolled during active infection, Seattle patients were then followed longitudinally. The sequenced sample was peripheral blood. The clonotype was recovered from a man aged 25-45 years with COVID-19, enrolled during active disease.

CDR3 sequence reads: CASSSPLYGGLADYEQYF. The CDR3 nucleotides read TGTGCCAGCAGTTCACCCTTGTATGGAGGACTAGCGGACTACGAGCAGTACTTC. The chain employs TRBV6-2 or TRBV6-3 and TRBJ2-7, with 10 bases fitting TRBD2. CDR1 and CDR2 from the germline V gene are MNHEY and SVGEGT. Trimming at V came to 4 bases and at J to 3 bases, leaving 15 bases not matched to a gene. The CDR3 is 18 residues long.